The 31 T cell receptor beta chains in this list originate from one sample, sequenced in a study of T cells in localized non-small cell lung cancer. Sequenced by immunoSEQ multiplex PCR; TCRdb stores in-frame clones only, minus some. Here the sample spans around 2,400 clones, 21% being singletons. Sequencing was performed on lung tumor tissue, taken before any cancer treatment. The receptor set was obtained from a man between 40 and 70 years old with stage I lung adenocarcinoma.

This clone has just a few counts. Different DNA sequences within this sample yield the same CDR3. The CDR3 protein is CASSLGQGSTEAFF. The DNA of the CDR3 is TGTGCCAGTAGCCTCGGACAGGGGAGTACTGAAGCTTTCTTT. The chain employs TRBV9 and TRBJ1-1; TRBD1 aligns across 9 bases. The germline gives CDR1 SGDLS, CDR2 YYNGEE. V dropped 8 bases and J dropped 5; count of bases not matched to a gene: 10. This CDR3 has 14 residues. Using reference TRBV9 and TRBJ1-1 for the parts outside the CDR3, the full variable domain is DSGVTQTPKHLITATGQRVTLRCSPRSGDLSVYWYQQSLDQGLQFLIQYYNGEERAKGNILERFSAQQFPDLHSELNLSSLELGDSALYFCASSLGQGSTEAFFGQGTRLTVV.

The gene calls are TRBV11-3 and TRBJ1-4; no definite D call. Trimming took 5 bases from V and 2 from J, leaving 15 bases between them. Per germline, CDR1 SGHNT and CDR2 YENEEA. The CDR3 has 16 amino acids. CDR3 in DNA: TGTGCCAGCAGCCAACCCAGATCTGAGACTAATGAAAAACTGTTTTTT. It yields the protein CASSQPRSETNEKLFF.

The V and J genes are TRBV28 and TRBJ1-4, with a possible D match to TRBD1 (6 bases). The CDR3 runs to 15 residues. V lost 6 bases to trimming and J lost 6 bases, with 17 bases between them. Germline assignment: CDR1 MDHEN and CDR2 SYDVKM. The chain's CDR3 is CASSQVGRGDEKLFF. The CDR3 nucleotides read TGTGCCAGCAGCCAGGTGGGCAGGGGCGATGAAAAACTGTTTTTT.

The CDR3 nucleotides are TGTGCCAGCAGCGTCGGTCGATCAACTGAAGCTTTCTTT. This translates into CASSVGRSTEAFF. The genes are TRBV9 and TRBJ1-1; D is unresolved. V lost 2 bases, J lost 5 bases, and 10 bases lay in between. The germline gives CDR1 SGDLS, CDR2 YYNGEE. CDR3 length: 13 amino acids.

The CDR3 sequence: CASSMTGRGTEAFF. The CDR3 DNA sequence: TGTGCCAGCAGTATGACAGGGCGGGGCACTGAAGCTTTCTTT. V and J are TRBV28 and TRBJ1-1, with 7 bases aligning to TRBD1. Germline CDR1 MDHEN, CDR2 SYDVKM. V lost 5 bases, J lost 4 bases, and 7 bases stayed unmatched. The CDR3 is 14 residues long.

The table lists this clone with a few counts. The chain joins TRBV9 to TRBJ1-2, with 8 bases identical to TRBD1. The junction had 10 bases not matched to a gene; V was cut back by 5 bases and J by 10 bases. In germline, CDR1 is SGDLS, CDR2 YYNGEE. This CDR3 is built from 13 residues. The CDR3 bases are TGTGCCAGCAGAGAGGACAGGGATAGGATCTACACCTTC. Amino acid sequence: CASREDRDRIYTF.

By its share, this clone is medium-sized. The chain couples TRBV6-8 to TRBJ2-3, with TRBD2 as a possible D gene (5 bases). The V and J ends lost 2 bases and 5 bases respectively, with 14 bases between them. This CDR3 region has 15 residues. Germline lookup yields CDR1 MNHGY and CDR2 SAAAGT. The CDR3 region has the DNA TGTGCCAGCAGTTACGTCCCTACTCGGGAAGATACGCAGTATTTT. This translates into CASSYVPTREDTQYF.

This chain connects TRBV9 to TRBJ2-1; the D gene is possibly TRBD1 (6 bases). This CDR3 has 16 amino acids. The germline V and J ends were trimmed by 0 bases and 4 bases, with 14 bases remaining between them. Germline assignment: CDR1 SGDLS and CDR2 YYNGEE. CDR3 amino acids: CASSVEWQGLYNEQFF. The DNA of the CDR3 is TGTGCCAGCAGCGTAGAATGGCAGGGGTTGTACAATGAGCAGTTCTTC.

This clone was observed a handful of times. The genes are TRBV6-7 and TRBJ1-1; D ambiguous. TRBV6-7 is reported as an ORF; its role is uncertain. The V end lost 2 bases, the J end lost 8 bases, and 6 bases lay between the germline ends. The CDR3 sequence is 11 residues long. The CDR3 is CASSYGPEAFF. CDR3 bases: TGTGCCAGCAGTTACGGGCCCGAAGCTTTCTTT.

There are a few counts of this clone. J is TRBJ1-2 and V is TRBV9; TRBD1 matches 7 bases. The CDR3 consists of 14 residues. In germline, CDR1 is SGDLS, CDR2 YYNGEE. V gave up 2 bases and J gave up 7 bases; unmatched junction bases: 8. CDR3 bases: TGTGCCAGCAGCGTGGACAGGCTCCCTTTTGGCTACACCTTC. Translating it yields CASSVDRLPFGYTF.

The chain couples TRBV11-3 to TRBJ1-5; D is possibly TRBD1 (6 bases). Trimming cost V 3 bases and J 0 bases, with 9 bases left between them. The CDR3 totals 15 residues. From germline, CDR1 is SGHNT and CDR2 YENEEA. This chain's CDR3 is CASSFQGYSNQPQHF. Here the CDR3 DNA reads TGTGCCAGCAGCTTTCAGGGGTATAGCAATCAGCCCCAGCATTTT.

This clone was counted only a few times. The chain employs TRBV6-8 and TRBJ2-1; no firm D call. The CDR3 runs 14 residues. V gave up 4 bases and J gave up 7 bases, with 14 bases separating them. Germline V CDR1 and CDR2: MNHGY, SAAAGT. The CDR3 reads CASSWNPSVNEQFF. The CDR3 DNA sequence: TGTGCCAGCAGTTGGAACCCCTCGGTAAATGAGCAGTTCTTC.

This chain links TRBV19 with TRBJ1-4, with TRBD1 matching over 7 bases. CDR1 is LNHDA and CDR2 is SQIVND in the germline V gene (reference sequence). This CDR3 has 15 residues. V was clipped by 6 bases and J by 0 bases; unmatched bases: 4. CDR3 nucleotide sequence: TGTGCCAGTAGCGATACAGGGGCAACTAATGAAAAACTGTTTTTT. This gives the protein CASSDTGATNEKLFF.

This clone qualifies as medium-sized (0.01 to 0.1%). In DNA, the CDR3 is TGTGCCAGCAGCGTAGATGGAGCTCGCTCCTACAATGAGCAGTTCTTC. Its protein is CASSVDGARSYNEQFF. This chain connects TRBV9 to TRBJ2-1; no reliable D call. Germline V gene lookup returns CDR1 SGDLS and CDR2 YYNGEE. Between the trimmed V and J ends, which lost 0 bases and 0 bases, there was a span of 10 bases. The CDR3 consists of 16 residues.

The genes are TRBV28 and TRBJ1-2; no firm D call. The CDR3 loop spans 15 amino acids. V lost 5 bases to trimming and J lost 1 base, with 14 bases between them. CDR1 is MDHEN and CDR2 is SYDVKM in the germline V gene. CDR3 in DNA: TGTGCCAGCAGTCCCCGGGCCTTATATAACTATGGCTACACCTTC. As protein: CASSPRALYNYGYTF.

This clone was seen a few times. One end of the junction fails to match germline, which may point to a read error. V gene TRBV6-8 combines with J gene TRBJ1-1; weak D call: TRBD1 (5 bases). Germline assignment: CDR1 MNHGY and CDR2 SAAAGT. The CDR3 covers 13 residues. CDR3 protein: CAISYPGLRETFF. CDR3 DNA sequence: TGTGCCATCAGTTATCCGGGACTTCGCGAAACTTTCTTT.

This clone has just a few counts. The chain has TRBV28 and TRBJ2-7, with 10 bases matching TRBD1. The CDR3 extends over 13 amino acids. CDR1 MDHEN and CDR2 SYDVKM come from the germline V gene. V gave up 8 bases and J gave up 4 bases; unmatched junction bases: 5. This CDR3 reads CASWSGQGYEQYF. The CDR3 DNA reads TGTGCCAGCTGGTCGGGACAGGGGTACGAGCAGTACTTC.

CDR3 residues: CASRRQGSYEQYF. CDR3 DNA sequence: TGTGCCAGCAGACGACAGGGATCCTACGAGCAGTACTTC. This chain connects TRBV6-8 to TRBJ2-7, with 7 positions matching TRBD1. Germline CDR1 reads MNHGY; CDR2 reads SAAAGT. This CDR3 has 13 amino acids. V shed 6 bases and J 1 base; nucleotides not matched to a gene: 3.

This chain joins TRBV11-3 and TRBJ1-1, with D perhaps matching TRBD1 (6 bases). In germline, CDR1 is SGHNT, CDR2 YENEEA. This CDR3 contains 14 residues. V gave up 1 base and J gave up 6 bases, with 12 bases separating them. The CDR3 region has the DNA TGTGCCAGCAGCTTAGGGACAGAGGACGCTGAAGCTTTCTTT. Its protein is CASSLGTEDAEAFF.

The chain couples TRBV18 to TRBJ2-1, with 8 bases aligning to TRBD2. There are 14 residues in the CDR3. CDR1 and CDR2 (germline): KGHSH, LQKENI. V was pared by 8 bases and J by 3 bases, with 6 bases of the junction left unmatched. CDR3 in amino acids: CASAGLGGYNEQFF. The CDR3 nucleotides are TGTGCCAGCGCGGGACTAGGGGGCTACAATGAGCAGTTCTTC. Filled out from reference TRBV18 and TRBJ2-1, the complete variable domain reads NAGVMQNPRHLVRRRGQEARLRCSPMKGHSHVYWYRQLPEEGLKFMVYLQKENIIDESGMPKERFSAEFPKEGPSILRIQQVVRGDSAAYFCASAGLGGYNEQFFGPGTRLTVL.

This clone was seen a few times. The V gene is TRBV10-3, the J gene TRBJ2-3, with 11 bases identical to TRBD2. Germline V CDR1 and CDR2: ENHRY, SYGVKD. This CDR3 comprises 16 residues. The J segment lost 3 bases and the V segment lost 2 bases, leaving 4 bases of the junction unmatched. CDR3 sequence: CAISEPASGGTDTQYF. The CDR3 DNA follows: TGTGCCATCAGTGAGCCCGCTAGCGGGGGGACAGATACGCAGTATTTT.

The V gene is TRBV29-1, the J gene TRBJ2-1, with 9 bases matching TRBD2. CDR1 and CDR2 from the germline V gene are SQVTM and ANQGSEA. The CDR3 runs to 13 residues. J gave up 7 bases and V 5 bases, and 6 bases lay outside the gene matches. CDR3 sequence: CSVRLAGKNEQFF. DNA of the CDR3: TGCAGCGTTCGGCTAGCGGGAAAGAATGAGCAGTTCTTC.

The CDR3 DNA reads as TGTGCCAGCGGGACAGGGGCTGCCTACGAGCAGTACTTC. This encodes CASGTGAAYEQYF. This chain joins TRBV9 and TRBJ2-7, with TRBD1 matching 10 bases. The junction had 3 bases not matched to a gene; V was cut back by 7 bases and J by 2 bases. The CDR3 has 13 amino acids. Germline CDR1 reads SGDLS; CDR2 reads YYNGEE.

This clone was seen only a few times. The V call is TRBV11-3, the J call TRBJ2-3, with TRBD2 matching over 10 bases. Germline assignment: CDR1 SGHNT and CDR2 YENEEA. CDR3 length: 17 residues. The V gene end was trimmed by 4 bases and the J gene end by 2 bases; junction bases not matched to a gene: 9. CDR3 region: CASSSRGLAGDTDTQYF. The CDR3, as DNA: TGTGCCAGCAGCTCAAGGGGCCTAGCGGGAGACACAGATACGCAGTATTTT. Supplemented by reference TRBV11-3 and TRBJ2-3, the full variable domain reads EAGVVQSPRYKIIEKKQPVAFWCNPISGHNTLYWYLQNLGQGPELLIRYENEEAVDDSQLPKDRFSAERLKGVDSTLKIQPAELGDSAVYLCASSSRGLAGDTDTQYFGPGTRLTVL.

This clone was observed a few times. V usage is TRBV11-3 and J usage is TRBJ2-2; D is unresolved. Trimming left V 7 bases short and J 1 base short, with 13 bases between. Germline lookup yields CDR1 SGHNT and CDR2 YENEEA. The CDR3 contains 15 residues. The CDR3 region has the DNA TGTGCCAGCACCCGAGAGGCAGGGAACACCGGGGAGCTGTTTTTT. Translating gives CASTREAGNTGELFF.

The CDR3 nucleotides are TGTGCCAGCAGACCCAGACAGGGGAGCTACAATGAGCAGTTCTTC. Translating it yields CASRPRQGSYNEQFF. V usage is TRBV11-3 and J usage is TRBJ2-1, with 8 bases that match TRBD1. This CDR3 has 15 residues. Germline CDR1 SGHNT, CDR2 YENEEA. V dropped 6 bases and J dropped 3; count of bases not matched to a gene: 7.

The chain employs TRBV5-1 and TRBJ1-1, with D possibly TRBD1 on 6 matching bases. CDR1 SGHRS and CDR2 YFSETQ come from the germline V gene. The CDR3 consists of 14 residues. The ends were cut back, 2 bases at V and 1 base at J, with 9 bases in the middle. The CDR3 loop reads CASSFLQGNTEAFF. The CDR3 region has the DNA TGCGCCAGCAGCTTTTTACAGGGGAACACTGAAGCTTTCTTT.

By sample fraction, this clone is medium-sized. This chain links TRBV11-3 with TRBJ2-3, with D maybe TRBD1 (6 bases). The V gene lost 5 bases and the J gene lost 0 bases, with 15 bases spanning the gap. The CDR3 has 16 amino acids. From germline, CDR1 is SGHNT and CDR2 YENEEA. The CDR3 DNA sequence: TGTGCCAGCAGCCTTACAACAGGGTCTAGCACAGATACGCAGTATTTT. Its protein is CASSLTTGSSTDTQYF.

The J gene is TRBJ2-3, the V gene TRBV29-1, with 11 nucleotides matching TRBD1. V was pared by 7 bases and J by 0 bases, with 15 bases of the junction left unmatched. Germline assignment: CDR1 SQVTM and CDR2 ANQGSEA. The CDR3 consists of 18 residues. The CDR3 here is CSGGGQGARGGSTDTQYF. Written as DNA, the CDR3 is TGCAGCGGCGGAGGACAGGGGGCGCGGGGTGGGAGCACAGATACGCAGTATTTT.

The V and J genes are TRBV9 and TRBJ2-7; D gene ambiguous. This CDR3 contains 12 residues. V was shortened by 5 bases and J by 0 bases, with 6 bases between the two germline ends. Germline CDR1 SGDLS, CDR2 YYNGEE. As DNA, the CDR3 is TGTGCCAGCAGGCCAGACTCCTACGAGCAGTACTTC. This translates into CASRPDSYEQYF.

This clone is categorized as medium-sized. V usage is TRBV9 and J usage is TRBJ2-5; 7 bases match TRBD2. The CDR3 sequence is 14 residues long. J was trimmed by 5 bases and V by 4 bases; bases with no gene match: 8. Germline V CDR1 and CDR2: SGDLS, YYNGEE. Here the CDR3 reads CASSTPTGGETQYF. DNA of the CDR3: TGTGCCAGCAGCACTCCCACCGGGGGGGAGACCCAGTACTTC. The full variable domain, in which reference TRBV9 and TRBJ2-5 provide the parts outside the CDR3, is DSGVTQTPKHLITATGQRVTLRCSPRSGDLSVYWYQQSLDQGLQFLIQYYNGEERAKGNILERFSAQQFPDLHSELNLSSLELGDSALYFCASSTPTGGETQYFGPGTRLLVL.